What follows are 2 T cell receptor beta chains derived from one specimen sequenced in a study of cytomegalovirus exposure and HLA in healthy donors. With 60 Vbeta and 13 Jbeta primers, the PCR was carried out. Assay used: immunoSEQ multiplex PCR; TCRdb lists only in-frame clones, some missing. The sample contains more than 150,000 clones, almost 85% of which appear only once. The sequencing sample was made of PBMCs. The receptors originated from a boy aged 2 to 10 in good health and CMV-seronegative.

The chain employs TRBV2 and TRBJ2-1, with a possible D match to TRBD2 (5 bases). The CDR3 has 12 amino acids. Germline V CDR1 and CDR2: SNHLY, FYNNEI. V lost 7 bases and J 6 bases, leaving 10 bases between the germline ends. CDR3 residues: CASKGESNEQFF. For the CDR3, the DNA is TGTGCCAGCAAGGGAGAGAGCAATGAGCAGTTCTTC.

The V and J genes are TRBV10-3 and TRBJ2-7, with D possibly matching TRBD2 (5 bases). This CDR3 is built from 17 residues. The germline V and J ends were trimmed by 0 bases and 6 bases, with 21 bases remaining between them. Germline CDR1 is ENHRY and CDR2 is SYGVKD. CDR3 sequence: CAISESYRVGAPGEQYF. CDR3 bases: TGTGCCATCAGTGAGTCGTATAGGGTGGGAGCGCCGGGCGAGCAGTACTTC.